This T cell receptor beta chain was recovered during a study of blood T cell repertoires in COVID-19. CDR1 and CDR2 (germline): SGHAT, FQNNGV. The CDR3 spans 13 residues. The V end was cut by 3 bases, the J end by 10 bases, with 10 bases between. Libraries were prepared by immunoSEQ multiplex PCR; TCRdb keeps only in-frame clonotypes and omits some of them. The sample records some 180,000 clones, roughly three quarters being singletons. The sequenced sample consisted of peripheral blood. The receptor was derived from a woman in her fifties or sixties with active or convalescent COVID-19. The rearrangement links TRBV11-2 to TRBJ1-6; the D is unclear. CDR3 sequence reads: CASSFQENSPLHF. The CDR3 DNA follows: TGTGCCAGCAGCTTCCAGGAAAACTCACCCCTCCACTTT.